These T cell receptor beta chains were read from a single sample in a study of T cell responses to AZD1222 COVID-19 vaccine. Sequencing was performed with immunoSEQ multiplex PCR; in TCRdb, only in-frame clones are kept and a portion is missing. The sample records around 30,000 clones, 93% being singletons. The source material was peripheral blood, sampled on day 0 of AZD1222 vaccination. These receptors came from an adult in good health. Both conserved end residues are part of each CDR3. Each record gives: J gene, V gene, clone size, D gene, CDR3 DNA, CDR3 protein. The D gene is left open where the match is weak. Rows give clone size only sometimes, using once, few, many, or a class for an expanded clone.

>TRBJ2-1|TRBV6-2/TRBV6-3|.|TRBD2
TGTGCCAGCAGTTCAATGCCGGGACTAGCGGGAAGAGAGCAGTTCTTC
CASSSMPGLAGREQFF
>TRBJ1-2|TRBV11-2|.|TRBD1
TGTGCCAGCAGCTTGGGACAGGGAGGGTATGGCTACACCTTC
CASSLGQGGYGYTF
>TRBJ1-2|TRBV19|.|.
TGTGCCAGTAGTATCCCGGACATTCCTCGGGAGTATGGCTACACCTTC
CASSIPDIPREYGYTF
>TRBJ1-1|TRBV18|.|.
TGTGCCAGCTCAGCCGGGGGGAACACTGAAGCTTTCTTT
CASSAGGNTEAFF
>TRBJ1-5|TRBV28|once|.
TGTGCCAGCAGTTCCCGGGCCCTGCCGGGCGGGCATTTT
CASSSRALPGGHF
>TRBJ2-1|TRBV7-8|.|TRBD1
TGTGCCAGCAGCCAGGGGGACCGGGGCCTCCCGATGCAGTTCTTC
CASSQGDRGLPMQFF
>TRBJ1-1|TRBV5-1|.|.
TGCGCCAGCAGCTTGGGGACAAAGAACACTGAAGCTTTCTTT
CASSLGTKNTEAFF
>TRBJ2-3|TRBV19|.|.
TGTGCCAGTAGGCGACAGCTCCCGACAGATACGCAGTATTTT
CASRRQLPTDTQYF
>TRBJ1-2|TRBV6-5|.|.
TGTGCCAGCATCATAAAACAGGAAAATGGCTACACCTTC
CASIIKQENGYTF
>TRBJ1-1|TRBV5-1|.|TRBD1
TGCGCCAGCAGCTTGGGGACAGGGCACACTGAAGCTTTCTTT
CASSLGTGHTEAFF
>TRBJ1-1|TRBV9|.|.
TGTGCCAGCAGCGTAGACCCCCCGGCGGGAGAGAACACTGAAGCTTTCTTT
CASSVDPPAGENTEAFF
>TRBJ1-1|TRBV15|once|TRBD1
TGTGCCACCAGCAGCGGACAGGGGAGCACTGAAGCTTTCTTT
CATSSGQGSTEAFF
>TRBJ1-2|TRBV30|.|.
TGTGCCTGGTCAATCAAAGTGGAAGAAAGGGACTACACCTTC
CAWSIKVEERDYTF
>TRBJ1-6|TRBV6-5|.|.
TGTGCCAGCAGGAGAGAATGGGGTGATTCACCCCTCCACTTT
CASRREWGDSPLHF
>TRBJ2-2|TRBV28|.|TRBD1
TGTGCCACCGATGCCGGGACAGGGGGCACCGGGGAGCTGTTTTTT
CATDAGTGGTGELFF
>TRBJ1-2|TRBV10-3|.|TRBD1
TGTGCCATCAGTCCTGGGACAGGGGATAACTATGGCTACACCTTC
CAISPGTGDNYGYTF
>TRBJ2-1|TRBV18|.|TRBD2
TGTGCCAGCTCAAGACTAGCGGGGGGATTATCGAGCTCCTACAATGAGCAGTTCTTC
CASSRLAGGLSSSYNEQFF
>TRBJ2-3|TRBV9|.|.
TGTGCCAGCAGCGTAGGCTTGTGGGATACGCAGTATTTT
CASSVGLWDTQYF
>TRBJ2-2|TRBV7-2|.|TRBD2
TGTGCCAGCAGCAAAACTAGCGGCGACACCGGGGAGCTGTTTTTT
CASSKTSGDTGELFF
>TRBJ2-5|TRBV18|.|.
TGTGCCAGCTCACGAACAACAGGGCTGGAGACCCAGTACTTC
CASSRTTGLETQYF
>TRBJ2-6|TRBV5-4|.|TRBD1
TGTGCCAGCAGCAAGGGACAGGGGGCCTCTGGGGCCAACGTCCTGACTTTC
CASSKGQGASGANVLTF
>TRBJ2-1|TRBV7-8|.|TRBD2
TGTGCCAGCAGCCTTGGGACTAGCGGGGGGGATGAGCAGTTCTTC
CASSLGTSGGDEQFF
>TRBJ1-1|TRBV7-9|once|.
TGTGCCAGCAGTTGGAGGACTGAAGCTTTCTTT
CASSWRTEAFF
>TRBJ1-2|TRBV5-1|.|.
TGCGCCAGCAGCATCAGAGAAGCTGGCTATGGCTACACCTTC
CASSIREAGYGYTF
>TRBJ2-1|TRBV7-9|.|.
TGTGCCAGCAGCTCACTAGGAGACGAGCAGTTCTTC
CASSSLGDEQFF
>TRBJ2-7|TRBV6-5|.|TRBD2
TGTGCCAGCAGGTTTGGACTAGCGGAAAACTACGAGCAGTACTTC
CASRFGLAENYEQYF
>TRBJ2-3|TRBV6-5|once|.
TGTGCCAGCAGTTACGACGGGAGTCGGGCAGATACGCAGTATTTT
CASSYDGSRADTQYF
>TRBJ1-3|TRBV5-6|.|.
TGTGCCAGCAGCTTGGCCGGAGGGAGGGCTGGAAACACCATATATTTT
CASSLAGGRAGNTIYF
>TRBJ2-5|TRBV19|.|.
TGTGCCACCTCATGGCCCTTTGAGGAGACCCAGTACTTC
CATSWPFEETQYF
>TRBJ2-6|TRBV2|once|.
TGTGCCAGCAGTGAACTGATGGCAGGGCTTAGTGGGGCCAACGTCCTGACTTTC
CASSELMAGLSGANVLTF
>TRBJ2-1|TRBV4-3|.|TRBD2
TGCGCCAGCAGCCAAGAGTCTAGCGGGAGATATGAGCAGTTCTTC
CASSQESSGRYEQFF
>TRBJ2-7|TRBV7-8|.|.
TGTGCCAGCAGCTCAAGACGGGGGCGAGAAACCTACGAGCAGTACTTC
CASSSRRGRETYEQYF
>TRBJ1-1|TRBV7-8|.|.
TGTGCCAGCAGCTTAGAGCTCTGGAACACTGAAGCTTTCTTT
CASSLELWNTEAFF
>TRBJ1-2|TRBV12-3/TRBV12-4|once|TRBD1
TGTGCCAGCAGTCCCAGGGACAGCTATGGCTACACCTTC
CASSPRDSYGYTF
>TRBJ1-5|TRBV7-2|.|.
TGTGCCAGCAGAGGTGGAGTCAATCAGCCCCAGCATTTT
CASRGGVNQPQHF
>TRBJ2-6|TRBV6-4|.|TRBD1
TGTGCCAGCAGAGGACAGGGGGCTACTGGGGCCAACGTCCTGACTTTC
CASRGQGATGANVLTF
>TRBJ1-2|TRBV7-9|.|.
TGTGCCATTAAAGCCGGGGACGGCTACACCTTC
CAIKAGDGYTF
>TRBJ1-1|TRBV5-5|.|.
TGTGCCAGCAGCCTGGACTACGTCACTGAAGCTTTCTTT
CASSLDYVTEAFF
>TRBJ1-4|TRBV7-6|once|.
TGTGCCAGCAGCTCTACGTCGGGCGCTAATGAAAAACTGTTTTTT
CASSSTSGANEKLFF
>TRBJ1-4|TRBV28|.|.
TGTGCCAGCAGTTTAGACCGGGGGAAGGCTAATGAAAAACTGTTTTTT
CASSLDRGKANEKLFF
>TRBJ1-4|TRBV6-2/TRBV6-3|.|TRBD1
TGTGCCAGCAGTTACCCGGGACAGGCCACGAGGGAACTGTTTTTT
CASSYPGQATRELFF
>TRBJ2-3|TRBV10-3|once|.
TGTGCCATCAGTGTGACAGGCTCAGATACGCAGTATTTT
CAISVTGSDTQYF
>TRBJ1-4|TRBV10-3|.|.
TGTGCCATCAGTGGAACCATTGCAACTAATGAAAAACTGTTTTTT
CAISGTIATNEKLFF
>TRBJ1-5|TRBV19|.|.
TGTGCCAGTAGTACGCCCTACGGCAATCAGCCCCAGCATTTT
CASSTPYGNQPQHF
>TRBJ2-1|TRBV2|.|.
TGTGGCTCCCAAGTGGTAACGAGCTCCTACAATGAGCAGTTCTTC
CGSQVVTSSYNEQFF
>TRBJ2-7|TRBV7-2|.|.
TGTGCCAGCAGCTTAGTGGGTCCGAACGAGCAGTACTTC
CASSLVGPNEQYF
>TRBJ2-5|TRBV10-3|.|TRBD2
TGTGCCATCAGTGCCTCCTCGGGGGGTGGGAAGACCCAGTACTTC
CAISASSGGGKTQYF
>TRBJ1-5|TRBV28|.|.
TGTGCCAGCAGTTCCCCCGGGACACAGCTTTATAGCAATCAGCCCCAGCATTTT
CASSSPGTQLYSNQPQHF
>TRBJ1-5|TRBV6-5|.|.
TGTGCCACTTGGCGGGCAAGCAATCAGCCCCAGCATTTT
CATWRASNQPQHF
>TRBJ1-4|TRBV6-5|.|.
TGTGCCAGCAGTTACTGGCGGGGGGGTGGAAAAGAAAAACTGTTTTTT
CASSYWRGGGKEKLFF
>TRBJ1-2|TRBV7-2|.|TRBD1
TGTGCCAGCAGCTTCGGGACAGGAGCTAACTATGGCTACACCTTC
CASSFGTGANYGYTF
>TRBJ1-4|TRBV5-4|.|TRBD1
TGTGCCAGCAGCGGTGGACAGGCTGCTAATGAAAAACTGTTTTTT
CASSGGQAANEKLFF
>TRBJ1-3|TRBV9|.|.
TGTGCCAGCAGCGTAGAACCACCATGGGGGGCGAGAGGAAACACCATATATTTT
CASSVEPPWGARGNTIYF
>TRBJ1-3|TRBV28|.|.
TGTGCCAGCAGTTTGGGTATCAGGGGTGGAAACACCATATATTTT
CASSLGIRGGNTIYF
>TRBJ1-5|TRBV6-5|.|.
TGTGCCAGCACAAGCGGACGGGGCTGGTATCAGCCCCAGCATTTT
CASTSGRGWYQPQHF
>TRBJ2-5|TRBV6-6|.|.
TGTGCCAGCAGTTACTCAGTAGGGAGAGAGACCCAGTACTTC
CASSYSVGRETQYF
>TRBJ2-5|TRBV6-4|.|TRBD2
TGTGCCAGCAGTGAGTCTAGCGGGGGTCAAGAGACCCAGTACTTC
CASSESSGGQETQYF
>TRBJ2-1|TRBV6-5|.|TRBD2
TGTGCCAGCAGTTATAGCGGGGGGGCCCATGAGCAGTTCTTC
CASSYSGGAHEQFF
>TRBJ1-5|TRBV27|.|TRBD1
TGTGCCAGCAGTCACGGGACAGTATATAGCAATCAGCCCCAGCATTTT
CASSHGTVYSNQPQHF
>TRBJ1-5|TRBV19|.|.
TGTGCCAGTAGGACACAGGGTTCTAGTCAGCCCCAGCATTTT
CASRTQGSSQPQHF